The 19 T cell receptor beta chains given below trace back to one sample, sequenced in a study of OX40 agonist ivuxolimab in advanced cancers. The assay was immunoSEQ multiplex PCR, and TCRdb's table has in-frame clones only and misses some. The sample gives tens of thousands of clones, roughly 90% of which show up once; about 5.1% is in the top ten. The sequencing used CD4+ or CD8+ T cells sorted from blood, collected in a trial of the OX40 agonist ivuxolimab. These receptors were obtained from an adult with an advanced solid tumor such as melanoma, head and neck, liver or kidney cancer.

This clone was counted between two and nine times. The chain recombines TRBV5-1 with TRBJ2-7; no clear D gene. Trimming took off 2 bases at V and 2 bases at J, with 8 bases between the two ends. The CDR3 is 13 residues long. Germline V gives CDR1 SGHRS, CDR2 YFSETQ. DNA of the CDR3: TGCGCCAGCAGCTTACCGGGCACCTACGAGCAGTACTTC. Its protein product is CASSLPGTYEQYF.

The rearrangement joins TRBV7-2 to TRBJ2-1; TRBD2 agrees at 10 bases. Germline CDR1 and CDR2: SGHTA and FQGNSA. Trimming at V came to 0 bases and at J to 7 bases, leaving 3 bases not matched to a gene. This CDR3 contains 15 residues. The CDR3: CASSLATSGSNEQFF. DNA of the CDR3: TGTGCCAGCAGCTTAGCGACTAGCGGGTCGAATGAGCAGTTCTTC.

The DNA for the CDR3 is TGCGCCAGCAGCTTGGCCGGACAGGGTAGAGAGACCCAGTACTTC. Translated: CASSLAGQGRETQYF. V usage is TRBV5-1 and J usage is TRBJ2-5; 8 nucleotides line up with TRBD1. With V trimmed by 0 bases and J by 4 bases, 5 bases remained unmatched. The germline V gene encodes CDR1 SGHRS and CDR2 YFSETQ. The CDR3 has 15 amino acids.

The rearrangement joins TRBV5-1 to TRBJ2-2; D gene unclear. Looked up from germline, CDR1 is SGHRS and CDR2 is YFSETQ. CDR3 length: 12 residues. V dropped 4 bases and J dropped 8 bases, with 9 bases sitting between them. The CDR3 sequence is CASSTTQGELFF. The CDR3 region has the DNA TGCGCCAGCAGCACAACCCAGGGGGAGCTGTTTTTT.

V is TRBV5-1 and J is TRBJ2-7; no clear D gene. The germline V gene has CDR1 SGHRS and CDR2 YFSETQ. CDR3 length: 14 amino acids. The germline V and J ends were trimmed by 2 bases and 0 bases, with 9 bases remaining between them. This CDR3 is CASSFADNSYEQYF. CDR3 DNA: TGCGCCAGCAGCTTTGCTGACAACTCCTACGAGCAGTACTTC.

The chain is built from TRBV11-1 and TRBJ2-5; 7 nucleotides line up with TRBD1. The CDR3 spans 14 residues. J gave up 1 base and V 5 bases, and 4 bases lay outside the gene matches. CDR1 is SGHAT, CDR2 FQDESV, per germline (reference sequence). For the CDR3, the DNA is TGTGCCAGCAGCACCGACAGGGTCCAAGAGACCCAGTACTTC. It codes for CASSTDRVQETQYF.

The rearrangement uses TRBV9 and TRBJ2-1; possible D gene TRBD2, 6 bases. Germline V gene data show CDR1 as SGDLS and CDR2 as YYNGEE. V gave up 2 bases and J gave up 12 bases, with 15 bases separating them. The CDR3 covers 13 residues. CDR3 protein: CASSVGDGTGQFF. The CDR3, as DNA: TGTGCCAGCAGCGTGGGAGACGGGACTGGGCAGTTCTTC.

The V and J genes are TRBV7-3 and TRBJ2-5; D is ambiguous. Germline V gene sequence: CDR1 SGHTA, CDR2 FQGTGA. V was trimmed by 2 bases and J by 7 bases, leaving 17 bases between them. The CDR3 contains 15 residues. CDR3 nucleotide sequence: TGTGCCAGCAGCTTACGTCCAGGTCAGAAGGGGACCCAGTACTTC. It encodes CASSLRPGQKGTQYF.

About this clone itself: Other DNA sequences within the sample encode an identical CDR3. The chain carries TRBV11-2 and TRBJ1-5; D unclear. CDR1 and CDR2 from the germline V gene are SGHAT and FQNNGV. There are 15 residues in the CDR3. V lost 0 bases, J lost 5 bases, and 11 bases lay in between. In DNA, the CDR3 is TGTGCCAGCAGCTTAGATGGTGGCAAGCATCAGCCCCAGCATTTT. Translated, it gives CASSLDGGKHQPQHF.

The chain links TRBV27 to TRBJ2-7, with 14 bases identical to TRBD2. The CDR3 is 19 residues long. In germline, CDR1 is MNHEY, CDR2 SMNVEV (reference sequence). Trimming at V came to 1 base and at J to 0 bases, leaving 8 bases not matched to a gene. CDR3 nucleotides: TGTGCCAGCAGTTTATTCGGGACTAGCGGGAGCCATTCCTCCTACGAGCAGTACTTC. Translating it yields CASSLFGTSGSHSSYEQYF.

This clone was detected only once. The genes are TRBV5-6 and TRBJ1-2; D possibly corresponds to TRBD1 (5 bases). The CDR3 extends over 15 amino acids. Germline CDR1 reads SGHDT; CDR2 reads YYEEEE. V shed 0 bases and J shed 4 bases, with 13 bases lying between them. CDR3 coding DNA: TGTGCCAGCAGCTTGGCCGGGCAGGGTGGCTATGGCTACACCTTC. This gives the protein CASSLAGQGGYGYTF.

The V and J genes are TRBV2 and TRBJ2-7; 8 nucleotides agree with TRBD1. Germline trimming cut 7 bases from V and 0 bases from J; bases unmatched to any gene: 5. CDR3 length: 14 residues. Per germline, CDR1 SNHLY and CDR2 FYNNEI. The CDR3 region is CASMRDRFSYEQYF. As DNA, the CDR3 is TGTGCCAGCATGCGGGACAGGTTCTCCTACGAGCAGTACTTC.

This clone was observed once. V gene TRBV9 combines with J gene TRBJ2-1; D tentatively fits TRBD1 or TRBD2 (5 bases each). CDR3 size: 15 residues. The germline gives CDR1 SGDLS, CDR2 YYNGEE. Deletions cut 0 bases from V and 6 bases from J, with 13 bases between. The CDR3 here is CASSVAGMGVNEQFF. CDR3 in DNA: TGTGCCAGCAGCGTAGCTGGGATGGGGGTCAATGAGCAGTTCTTC.

The table lists this clone with a count of one. CDR3 in amino acids: CASSPSGRATDTQYF. CDR3 DNA sequence: TGCGCCAGCAGCCCGAGCGGGAGGGCCACAGATACGCAGTATTTT. The chain joins TRBV5-1 to TRBJ2-3; 10 nucleotides agree with TRBD2. With 4 bases clipped from V and 2 bases from J, the junction kept 4 bases outside the gene matches. The CDR3 consists of 15 residues. The germline gives CDR1 SGHRS, CDR2 YFSETQ.

This clone was observed a single time. The chain uses TRBV18 and TRBJ1-2, with D perhaps TRBD1 (6 bases). The V and J ends lost 5 bases and 1 base respectively, with 8 bases between them. The CDR3 length is 13 residues. Per germline, CDR1 KGHSH and CDR2 LQKENI. CDR3 in DNA: TGTGCCAGCTCAGCAGGGGATAACTATGGCTACACCTTC. It is translated as CASSAGDNYGYTF.

The rearrangement links TRBV11-3 to TRBJ2-1; D ambiguous. The CDR3 has 15 amino acids. Trimming took off 0 bases at V and 6 bases at J, with 12 bases between the two ends. CDR1 SGHNT and CDR2 YENEEA come from the germline V gene. Here the CDR3 DNA reads TGTGCCAGCAGCTTAGATATCGTGGCTGGCAATGAGCAGTTCTTC. Residues: CASSLDIVAGNEQFF.

For this clone: The sample carries other DNA sequences with the same CDR3. The chain recombines TRBV9 with TRBJ1-3, with D perhaps TRBD1 (5 bases). CDR3 length: 13 amino acids. The germline V gene encodes CDR1 SGDLS and CDR2 YYNGEE. Trimming removed 4 bases at V and 4 bases at J, with 9 bases between. CDR3 DNA sequence: TGTGCCAGCAGCTTTGGGGACGGAAACACCATATATTTT. The encoded protein is CASSFGDGNTIYF.

The chain has TRBV6-5 and TRBJ2-3; maybe TRBD1 (6 bases). The germline CDR1 and CDR2 sequences are MNHEY and SVGAGI. V shed 2 bases and J shed 0 bases, with 9 bases lying between them. This CDR3 contains 15 residues. This chain's CDR3 is CASSYHTGSTDTQYF. The CDR3, as DNA: TGTGCCAGCAGTTACCATACAGGGAGCACAGATACGCAGTATTTT.

The chain couples TRBV6-6 to TRBJ2-7; 8 positions agree with TRBD2. The ends lost 4 bases at V and 6 bases at J; junction bases unmatched: 8. There are 14 residues in the CDR3. CDR1 is MNHNY, CDR2 SVGAGI, per germline (reference sequence). CDR3 DNA: TGTGCCAGCAGTTCGGCGGGGGGCCAGGTCGAGCAGTACTTC. The encoded protein is CASSSAGGQVEQYF.